One sample yielded the 24 T cell receptor beta chains listed below, sequenced in a study of cytomegalovirus exposure and HLA in healthy donors. Repertoires were generated with immunoSEQ multiplex PCR, while TCRdb's copy carries only in-frame clones and drops some. The sample carries 230,000 or so clones, around nine tenths recorded once. The specimen sequenced was PBMCs. Receptors originate from a woman under 30 in good health and CMV-seronegative.

CDR3 protein: CASSLAGGRENEQFF. CDR3 DNA sequence: TGTGCCAGCAGCTTAGCAGGCGGGAGGGAGAATGAGCAGTTCTTC. The rearrangement uses TRBV7-6 and TRBJ2-1, with 9 bases matching TRBD2. Germline loops: CDR1 SGHVS, CDR2 FNYEAQ. The CDR3 sequence is 15 residues long. After removal of 0 bases from V and 7 bases from J, the junction contained 4 bases not matched to a gene.

This rearrangement joins TRBV11-2 to TRBJ2-7; D is uncertain. V lost 5 bases and J 0 bases, leaving 5 bases between the germline ends. The CDR3 runs to 12 residues. Germline-derived CDR1 and CDR2 are SGHAT and FQNNGV. CDR3: CASSQASYEQYF. DNA of the CDR3: TGTGCCAGCAGCCAGGCCTCCTACGAGCAGTACTTC. Together with reference TRBV11-2 and TRBJ2-7, the CDR3 gives the full variable domain: EAGVAQSPRYKIIEKRQSVAFWCNPISGHATLYWYQQILGQGPKLLIQFQNNGVVDDSQLPKDRFSAERLKGVDSTLKIQPAKLEDSAVYLCASSQASYEQYFGPGTRLTVT.

This clone appeared many times. V usage is TRBV6-6 and J usage is TRBJ1-4, with TRBD1 matching 8 bases. The CDR3 has 13 amino acids. The germline V gene encodes CDR1 MNHNY and CDR2 SVGAGI (reference sequence). Losses at the gene ends were 5 bases for V and 11 bases for J; bases not matched to a gene: 7. The CDR3 nucleotides are TGTGCCAGCAGTGGTTCAGGGGGCGGCAAACTGTTTTTT. Amino acids: CASSGSGGGKLFF.

This clone was counted once. The chain couples TRBV5-6 to TRBJ1-4; a possible D gene is TRBD1 (6 bases). Looked up from germline, CDR1 is SGHDT and CDR2 is YYEEEE. The CDR3 totals 12 residues. Trimming left V 4 bases short and J 6 bases short, with 7 bases between. CDR3 nucleotide sequence: TGTGCCAGCAGCCGACAGGATGAAAAACTGTTTTTT. Translated: CASSRQDEKLFF.

The chain couples TRBV25-1 to TRBJ1-2; unclear D gene. The CDR3 is 17 amino acids. Trimming removed 5 bases at V and 2 bases at J, with 21 bases between. Germline values: CDR1 MGHDK, CDR2 SYGVNS. The CDR3 DNA reads TGTGCCAGCAGTCTCCCACACCCCACGGGATCCAACTATGGCTACACCTTC. Its protein is CASSLPHPTGSNYGYTF.

This chain links TRBV5-1 with TRBJ1-1; 7 positions agree with TRBD1. There are 14 residues in the CDR3. Per the germline V gene, CDR1 is SGHRS and CDR2 is YFSETQ. V was pared by 5 bases and J by 6 bases, with 10 bases of the junction left unmatched. The CDR3 region is CASRGSTGEPEAFF. The CDR3 DNA reads TGCGCCAGCAGGGGTTCTACAGGGGAACCTGAAGCTTTCTTT.

The chain joins TRBV28 to TRBJ1-5, with 7 bases that match TRBD1. V gave up 6 bases and J gave up 4 bases; unmatched junction bases: 9. Germline assignment: CDR1 MDHEN and CDR2 SYDVKM. There are 15 residues in the CDR3. This CDR3 is CASSLLRGQNQPQHF. Here the CDR3 DNA reads TGTGCCAGCAGCCTCCTCCGGGGACAGAATCAGCCCCAGCATTTT.

CDR3 sequence: CASSLRDRSYEQYF. The CDR3 region has the DNA TGTGCCAGCAGTCTCCGGGACAGGTCCTACGAGCAGTACTTC. The chain uses TRBV27 and TRBJ2-7; 8 bases align to TRBD1. Germline V lookup: CDR1 MNHEY, CDR2 SMNVEV (reference sequence). The CDR3 is made up of 14 amino acids. Trimming removed 5 bases from V and 1 base from J; junction bases left unmatched: 4.

The chain uses TRBV7-8 and TRBJ2-1; 15 positions agree with TRBD2. The CDR3 runs to 20 residues. Germline loops: CDR1 SGHVS, CDR2 FQNEAQ. V was clipped by 2 bases and J by 0 bases; unmatched bases: 8. The CDR3 DNA sequence: TGTGCCAGCAGCTTACCCCGGACTAGCGGGAGGGTAGGCTCCTACAATGAGCAGTTCTTC. It specifies CASSLPRTSGRVGSYNEQFF.

The genes are TRBV6-5 and TRBJ1-1; D gene unclear. The CDR3 loop spans 15 amino acids. V was trimmed by 6 bases and J by 10 bases, leaving 24 bases between them. Germline CDR1 is MNHEY and CDR2 is SVGAGI. Written as DNA, the CDR3 is TGTGCCAGCAGCGATCAAATAATCGCGAATAGTGTAGCTTTCTTT. Translation gives CASSDQIIANSVAFF.

The chain carries TRBV15 and TRBJ2-1; D uncertain. Trimming took 0 bases from V and 0 from J, leaving 12 bases between them. Germline V gives CDR1 LNHNV, CDR2 YYDKDF (reference sequence). The CDR3 length is 17 residues. This chain's CDR3 is CATSRDLAWSSYNEQFF. Here the CDR3 DNA reads TGTGCCACCAGCAGAGATTTGGCCTGGAGCTCCTACAATGAGCAGTTCTTC.

The genes are TRBV9 and TRBJ2-2, with D possibly being TRBD2 (6 bases). Trimming took off 4 bases at V and 7 bases at J, with 20 bases between the two ends. The CDR3 totals 16 residues. CDR1 and CDR2 from the germline V gene are SGDLS and YYNGEE. CDR3 loop: CASSPPTRREGGELFF. As DNA, the CDR3 is TGTGCCAGCAGCCCCCCGACTCGGCGGGAAGGCGGGGAGCTGTTTTTT.

The V gene is TRBV28, the J gene TRBJ2-4; D not resolved. In germline, CDR1 is MDHEN, CDR2 SYDVKM. Trimming shortened V by 6 bases and J by 0 bases, and 3 bases separated the two germline ends. This CDR3 is 12 amino acids long. The CDR3 protein is CASSLAKNIQYF. The CDR3 DNA reads TGTGCCAGCAGCCTAGCCAAAAACATTCAGTACTTC.

DNA of the CDR3: TGTGCCAGCAGCGGAGACAGGGGGCGGACTGAAGCTTTCTTT. This codes for CASSGDRGRTEAFF. The chain has TRBV4-2 and TRBJ1-1, with TRBD1 matching 10 bases. This CDR3 contains 14 residues. Losses at the gene ends were 5 bases for V and 5 bases for J; bases not matched to a gene: 5. Germline values: CDR1 LGHNA, CDR2 YNFKEQ.

The chain links TRBV28 to TRBJ1-5; maybe TRBD1 (5 bases). The CDR3 is 15 amino acids. Trimming left V 2 bases short and J 3 bases short, with 11 bases between. CDR1 is MDHEN, CDR2 SYDVKM, per germline. For the CDR3, the DNA is TGTGCCAGCAGTTTAGGCGGGGGGAACAATCAGCCCCAGCATTTT. This codes for CASSLGGGNNQPQHF.

This sequence joins TRBV2 and TRBJ2-5; possible D gene TRBD2, 5 bases. V was trimmed by 5 bases and J by 3 bases, leaving 10 bases between them. The CDR3 has 13 amino acids. In germline, CDR1 is SNHLY, CDR2 FYNNEI. As DNA, the CDR3 is TGTGCCAGCAGTCCGAGCGGAGAAGAGACCCAGTACTTC. Encoded protein: CASSPSGEETQYF.

The genes are TRBV7-9 and TRBJ2-2; D might be TRBD2 (6 bases). The ends were cut back, 1 base at V and 3 bases at J, with 12 bases in the middle. This CDR3 is built from 16 residues. In germline, CDR1 is SEHNR, CDR2 FQNEAQ (reference sequence). DNA of the CDR3: TGTGCCAGCAGCTTAGGGCAGGGAGGTGACACCGGGGAGCTGTTTTTT. Encoded protein: CASSLGQGGDTGELFF.

The rearrangement joins TRBV5-6 to TRBJ2-4, with 9 bases lining up with TRBD1. The J segment lost 3 bases and the V segment lost 3 bases, leaving 4 bases of the junction unmatched. CDR3 length equals 15 residues. Germline assignment: CDR1 SGHDT and CDR2 YYEEEE. The CDR3 nucleotides read TGTGCCAGCAGCTCGGACAGGGGAGTCAAAAACATTCAGTACTTC. This gives the protein CASSSDRGVKNIQYF. The entire variable domain, with the rest obtained from reference TRBV5-6 and TRBJ2-4, is as follows: DAGVTQSPTHLIKTRGQQVTLRCSPKSGHDTVSWYQQALGQGPQFIFQYYEEEERQRGNFPDRFSGHQFPNYSSELNVNALLLGDSALYLCASSSDRGVKNIQYFGAGTRLSVL.

J is TRBJ2-1 and V is TRBV7-9; TRBD2 matches at 12 bases. Germline CDR1 and CDR2: SEHNR and FQNEAQ (reference sequence). V lost 6 bases to trimming and J lost 4 bases; unmatched junction nucleotides: 7. CDR3 size: 16 residues. CDR3 DNA: TGTGCCAGCAGTCGGACTAGCGGGGTACGGTACAATGAGCAGTTCTTC. Its translation: CASSRTSGVRYNEQFF.

V and J are TRBV4-2 and TRBJ1-2, with D perhaps TRBD1 (6 bases). V lost 1 base to trimming and J lost 2 bases, with 20 bases between them. This CDR3 spans 18 amino acids. Germline CDR1 reads LGHNA; CDR2 reads YNFKEQ. The CDR3 spells CASSQAFRLRTDNYGYTF. The CDR3 DNA follows: TGTGCCAGCAGCCAAGCCTTTCGACTTCGGACAGACAACTATGGCTACACCTTC.

The chain combines TRBV18 with TRBJ2-1; 10 nucleotides align to TRBD2. CDR1 is KGHSH, CDR2 LQKENI, per germline. V dropped 6 bases and J dropped 4; count of bases not matched to a gene: 6. CDR3 length equals 15 residues. CDR3 nucleotides: TGTGCCAGCTCTCGCACTAGCGGGACTTACAATGAGCAGTTCTTC. As protein: CASSRTSGTYNEQFF.

This sequence joins TRBV25-1 and TRBJ1-3; D might be TRBD1 (5 bases). The ends were cut back, 3 bases at V and 3 bases at J, with 9 bases in the middle. This CDR3 region has 14 residues. The V gene's germline CDR1 is MGHDK and CDR2 SYGVNS. CDR3 DNA sequence: TGTGCCAGCAGTGAGGCGGGGGTTGGAAACACCATATATTTT. Its protein product is CASSEAGVGNTIYF.

The chain uses TRBV5-1 and TRBJ2-1; D uncertain. V lost 7 bases and J lost 6, with 8 bases in between. CDR3 length: 11 residues. Germline V lookup: CDR1 SGHRS, CDR2 YFSETQ. The CDR3 region has the DNA TGCGCCAGCGCCTCGGGCAATGAGCAGTTCTTC. It yields the protein CASASGNEQFF.

The chain employs TRBV5-1 and TRBJ2-5; maybe TRBD1 (5 bases). The germline V and J ends were trimmed by 2 bases and 0 bases, with 11 bases remaining between them. This CDR3 is built from 15 residues. The V gene's germline CDR1 is SGHRS and CDR2 YFSETQ. The CDR3 DNA reads as TGCGCCAGCAGCTTAACAGGCCCGTACCAAGAGACCCAGTACTTC. This encodes CASSLTGPYQETQYF.